Listed below are T cell receptor beta chains from one sample, sequenced in a study of blood T cells in healthy people across ages. TCRdb ran MiXCR on the 5' RACE reads and lists one entry per CDR3 protein. The sample contains 600,000 or so distinct CDR3 sequences, around half of which appear only once. Source material: blood. The receptors stem from a man aged 80 or over in good health. Each CDR3 is given with its conserved first and last residue. A D gene is named only where the DNA matches it firmly. Size tells how often a clone was seen (once, few, many) or the class of an expanded clone, and some rows leave it out.

len	d_gene	j_gene	abundance	v_gene	CDR3nt	CDR3aa
14	NA	TRBJ1-4	few	TRBV15	TGTGCCACCAGCAGAGAGAGGGCTGATGAAAAACTGTTTTTT	CATSRERADEKLFF
13	TRBD1	TRBJ2-7	once	TRBV10-3	TGTGCCATCAGGAGACAGGGGGCCTACGAGCAGTACTTC	CAIRRQGAYEQYF
15	NA	TRBJ2-2	once	TRBV7-2	TGTGCCAGCAGCTTAGTAGCCCAGAGCACCGGGGAGCTGTTTTTT	CASSLVAQSTGELFF
17	TRBD2	TRBJ2-2	few	TRBV20-1	TGCAGTGCTAGAGGGAAGAGCGGGAGGGCCAACACTGGGGAGCTGTTTTTT	CSARGKSGRANTGELFF
13	NA	TRBJ1-1	few	TRBV14	TGTGCCAGCAGCCAAGGTCCCCTCACTGAAGCTTTCTTT	CASSQGPLTEAFF
17	TRBD2	TRBJ2-7	NA	TRBV10-3	TGTGCCATCAGTGAGTCGGGGACTAGCGGGGCTTCAAGCGAGCAGTACTTC	CAISESGTSGASSEQYF
14	NA	TRBJ1-1	NA	TRBV7-2	TGTGCCAGCAGTTCCGACAGGCCGGGCACTGAAGCTTTCTTT	CASSSDRPGTEAFF
15	NA	TRBJ1-1	few	TRBV29-1	TGCAGCGTTGAAAAGCGAAGTATAATGAACACTGAAGCTTTCTTT	CSVEKRSIMNTEAFF
16	TRBD1	TRBJ2-2	NA	TRBV6-6	TGTGCCAGCAGTGACACGGGACAGGGAAACACCGGGAAGCTGTTTTTT	CASSDTGQGNTGKLFF
15	TRBD2	TRBJ2-3	few	TRBV7-9	TGTGCCAGCAGCTTCCTAGCGGGGGGGGGAGATACGCAGTATTTT	CASSFLAGGGDTQYF
16	NA	TRBJ1-6	NA	TRBV6-2/TRBV6-3	TGTGCCAGTCGGACCGGTCTTGGAGCGGATAATTCACCCCTCCACTTT	CASRTGLGADNSPLHF
15	TRBD1	TRBJ1-5	NA	TRBV20-1	TGCAGTGCTAGCCCTACAGGGGGTAGCAATCAGCCCCAGCATTTT	CSASPTGGSNQPQHF
16	TRBD2	TRBJ2-1	NA	TRBV28	TGTGCCAGCAGCGGGGGTCTAGCGGGATTCAAGGATGAGCAGTTCTTC	CASSGGLAGFKDEQFF
15	TRBD2	TRBJ2-7	NA	TRBV7-2	TGTGCCAGCAGCTTATCGGCGGGGGGGACCTACGAGCAGTACTTC	CASSLSAGGTYEQYF
14	NA	TRBJ2-3	many	TRBV6-6	TGTGCCAGCAGTTACTCGATAGACACAGATACGCAGTATTTT	CASSYSIDTDTQYF
14	NA	TRBJ2-1	few	TRBV20-1	TGCAGTGCCCGACAGAGAAGCTCCTACAATGAGCAGTTCTTC	CSARQRSSYNEQFF
15	TRBD1	TRBJ2-1	NA	TRBV28	TGTGCCAGCAGTTCCCCCTCAAGGACAGGGAATGAGCAGTTCTTC	CASSSPSRTGNEQFF
15	TRBD2	TRBJ2-1	NA	TRBV7-2	TGTGCCAGCAGCCCACCACCTAGCGGGTACAATGAGCAGTTCTTC	CASSPPPSGYNEQFF
17	NA	TRBJ2-1	few	TRBV4-3	TGCGCCAGCAGCCAACTGAAGACGGGGAGCTCCTACAATGAGCAGTTCTTC	CASSQLKTGSSYNEQFF
14	NA	TRBJ1-2	NA	TRBV7-3	TGTGCCAGCTCGAGACCCAGGGTGGGCTATGGCTACACCTTC	CASSRPRVGYGYTF
16	NA	TRBJ1-5	NA	TRBV20-1	TGCAGTGCTAGAGACGGACTACGGGGGCGCGGTCAGCCCCAGCATTTT	CSARDGLRGRGQPQHF
15	TRBD1	TRBJ2-7	NA	TRBV30	TGTGCCTGGAGATCGGACAGGGGATTCATCTACGAGCAGTACTTC	CAWRSDRGFIYEQYF
14	NA	TRBJ1-2	NA	TRBV20-1	TGCAGTGCTAGGAAGGGGGACCTTAACTATGGCTACACCTTC	CSARKGDLNYGYTF
16	TRBD2	TRBJ2-1	NA	TRBV7-3	TGTGCCAGCAGCTTAAACGGGGCGGGAGTTGGCAATGAGCAGTTCTTC	CASSLNGAGVGNEQFF
15	NA	TRBJ2-1	few	TRBV7-3	TGTGCCAGCAGCTTAGGGCGGCTAGCGTATAATGAGCAGTTCTTC	CASSLGRLAYNEQFF
14	NA	TRBJ2-3	few	TRBV29-1	TGCAGCGTGGCTAGGGGTACTAGCACAGATACGCAGTATTTT	CSVARGTSTDTQYF
14	TRBD2	TRBJ2-7	NA	TRBV5-1	TGCGCCAGCCGTCTAGCGGGAGGTACCTACGAGCAGTACTTC	CASRLAGGTYEQYF
16	TRBD2	TRBJ2-7	few	TRBV9	TGTGCCAGCAGCGTAGCCCCTAGCGGGGGTTTGCACGAGCAGTACTTC	CASSVAPSGGLHEQYF
14	NA	TRBJ1-6	few	TRBV7-9	TGTGCCAGCTCCCCCCGGGGGGCTAATTCACCCCTCCACTTT	CASSPRGANSPLHF
13	NA	TRBJ2-2	NA	TRBV9	TGTGCCAGTGCGGGACAAAACACCGGGGAGCTGTTTTTT	CASAGQNTGELFF
15	TRBD2	TRBJ2-7	NA	TRBV28	TGTGCCAGCAGTTTAACTAGCGGAGCCTTCTACGAGCAGTACTTC	CASSLTSGAFYEQYF
16	NA	TRBJ2-6	few	TRBV7-9	TGTGCCAGCAGCTTCTTGAGTCCTGCTGGGGCCAACGTCCTGACTTTC	CASSFLSPAGANVLTF
14	NA	TRBJ2-5	NA	TRBV7-2	TGTGCCAGCAGCTTAATTTCAGGGTTGGAGACCCAGTACTTC	CASSLISGLETQYF
12	NA	TRBJ1-6	few	TRBV7-9	TGTGCCAGCAATGGGTTGGGATCACCCCTCCACTTT	CASNGLGSPLHF
14	TRBD1	TRBJ2-1	few	TRBV7-9	TGTGCCAGCAGCTTTCCCCACAGGGGTAGTGAGCAGTTCTTC	CASSFPHRGSEQFF
14	NA	TRBJ1-1	NA	TRBV7-2	TGTGCCAGCAGCTTAGCAGGGTTAAACACTGAAGCTTTCTTT	CASSLAGLNTEAFF
16	TRBD2	TRBJ2-1	few	TRBV25-1	TGTGCCAGCCAGGGGGGGGGGACTAGCAGACACAATGAGCAGTTCTTC	CASQGGGTSRHNEQFF
14	NA	TRBJ1-1	NA	TRBV7-9	TGTGCCAGCAGCCCCATGACAGGGAACACTGAAGCTTTCTTT	CASSPMTGNTEAFF
15	NA	TRBJ2-6	NA	TRBV7-2	TGTGCCAGCAGCGAGTCTGGAGCTGGGGCCAACGTCCTGACTTTC	CASSESGAGANVLTF
16	TRBD1	TRBJ1-1	many	TRBV6-6	TGTGCCAGCAGTTACGGGACAGGGAGGGGATCCACTGAAGCTTTCTTT	CASSYGTGRGSTEAFF
13	NA	TRBJ2-5	few	TRBV27	TGTGCCAGCAGTTTGGAACAGGGAAAGACCCAGTACTTC	CASSLEQGKTQYF
16	TRBD2	TRBJ2-1	NA	TRBV11-3	TGTGCCAGCAGCTTAGGGGGAGCGGGACGGTACAATGAGCAGTTCTTC	CASSLGGAGRYNEQFF
14	NA	TRBJ2-1	NA	TRBV27	TGTGCCAGCAGTTTATTCGGGAGAGGTAATGAGCAGTTCTTC	CASSLFGRGNEQFF
15	NA	TRBJ1-4	NA	TRBV12-3/TRBV12-4	TGTGCCAGCAGCTATACAGGAGGAGGGAATGAAAAACTGTTTTTT	CASSYTGGGNEKLFF
16	TRBD2	TRBJ2-3	NA	TRBV7-2	TGTGCCAGCAGCTTAGTGGCTAGCGGGGGATTAGATACGCAGTATTTT	CASSLVASGGLDTQYF
16	TRBD1	TRBJ2-3	NA	TRBV7-2	TGTGCCAGCAGCCTCCTGCAGGGGGCTAGCACAGATACGCAGTATTTT	CASSLLQGASTDTQYF
14	NA	TRBJ1-1	NA	TRBV5-1	TGCGCCAGCAGCTTGGATCGTGCAGGGTCTGAAGCTTTCTTT	CASSLDRAGSEAFF
12	NA	TRBJ2-7	NA	TRBV7-2	TGTGCCAGCAGCTTAAACGCCTACGAGCAGTACTTC	CASSLNAYEQYF
15	NA	TRBJ1-5	few	TRBV4-3	TGCGCCAGCAGCCAAGATGGACTTCTCAATCAGCCCCAGCATTTT	CASSQDGLLNQPQHF
15	TRBD2	TRBJ2-1	few	TRBV2	TGTGCCAGCAGTGCTCCAGCGGGAGAGGTTAATGAGCAGTTCTTC	CASSAPAGEVNEQFF
14	TRBD1	TRBJ2-7	NA	TRBV25-1	TGTGCCAGCAGTGTCCAGGGGGCGTCTCTCGAGCAGTACTTC	CASSVQGASLEQYF
15	TRBD1	TRBJ1-2	NA	TRBV18	TGTGCCAGCTCACCCACGGGACAGGGAGACTATGGCTACACCTTC	CASSPTGQGDYGYTF
13	NA	TRBJ1-1	few	TRBV6-6	TGTGCCAGCAGTACCCAGTGGAACACTGAAGCTTTCTTT	CASSTQWNTEAFF
14	NA	TRBJ2-1	few	TRBV7-9	TGTGCCAGCAGCTTAGCGGGGGACCCTAATGAGCAGTTCTTC	CASSLAGDPNEQFF
13	NA	TRBJ2-5	NA	TRBV30	TGTGCCTGGAGTGTAGGTCACCTGGAGACCCAGTACTTC	CAWSVGHLETQYF
13	NA	TRBJ2-7	few	TRBV6-2/TRBV6-3	TGTGCCAGCAGTTACTCGTGGCAGGACGAGCAGTACTTC	CASSYSWQDEQYF
14	NA	TRBJ2-3	NA	TRBV20-1	TGCAGTGCCGAGAAAGGGGGAAACACAGATACGCAGTATTTT	CSAEKGGNTDTQYF
14	NA	TRBJ1-4	NA	TRBV2	TGTGCCAGCAGCCTTACAAGAATCAATGAAAAACTGTTTTTT	CASSLTRINEKLFF
13	NA	TRBJ2-5	NA	TRBV7-2	TGTGCCAGCCGCTTAGCCCTTGGGGGTACCCAGTACTTC	CASRLALGGTQYF
14	NA	TRBJ2-1	NA	TRBV20-1	TGCAGTGCTCCGAAATTGGCTACCTACAATGAGCAGTTCTTC	CSAPKLATYNEQFF